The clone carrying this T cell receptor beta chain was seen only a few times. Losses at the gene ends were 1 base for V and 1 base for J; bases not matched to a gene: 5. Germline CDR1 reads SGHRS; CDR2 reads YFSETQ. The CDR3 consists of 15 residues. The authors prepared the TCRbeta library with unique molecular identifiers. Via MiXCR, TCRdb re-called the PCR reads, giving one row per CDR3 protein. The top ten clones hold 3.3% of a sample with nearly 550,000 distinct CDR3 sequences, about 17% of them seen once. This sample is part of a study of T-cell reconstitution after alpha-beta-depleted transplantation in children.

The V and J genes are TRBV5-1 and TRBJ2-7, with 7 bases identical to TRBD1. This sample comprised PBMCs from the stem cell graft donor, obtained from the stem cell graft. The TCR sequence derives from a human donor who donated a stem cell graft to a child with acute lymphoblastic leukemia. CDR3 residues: CASSLLGQFSYEQYF. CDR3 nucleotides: TGCGCCAGCAGCTTGTTGGGACAGTTTTCCTACGAGCAGTACTTC.